This entry lists 9 T cell receptor beta chains sequenced from one sample in a study of T cells after posttransplantation cyclophosphamide. Using immunoSEQ multiplex PCR, the repertoire was profiled, and TCRdb retains in-frame clones only, with some absent. Of some 53,000 clones in the sample, more than 70% were seen once. Sequenced input: PBMCs. These receptor sequences come from a man aged 25-45 years with a blood cancer, CMV-positive, and with a related stem cell donor.

This sequence joins TRBV5-1 and TRBJ1-3; D might be TRBD1 (6 bases). The length of the CDR3 is 19 residues. Germline lookup yields CDR1 SGHRS and CDR2 YFSETQ. Between the trimmed V and J ends, which lost 1 base and 0 bases, there was a span of 20 bases. In DNA form, the CDR3 reads TGCGCCAGCAGCTTGATGCTCCAGTCGCAGGGGAGCTCTGGAAACACCATATATTTT. This codes for CASSLMLQSQGSSGNTIYF.

The rearrangement links TRBV18 to TRBJ2-1, with a tentative D call TRBD2 (5 bases). Between the trimmed V and J ends, which lost 4 bases and 0 bases, there was a span of 13 bases. Germline V CDR1 and CDR2: KGHSH, LQKENI. The CDR3 extends over 16 amino acids. The CDR3 is CASSLTLGSSYNEQFF. The CDR3 DNA follows: TGTGCCAGCTCACTAACATTAGGGAGCTCCTACAATGAGCAGTTCTTC.

The V and J genes are TRBV5-1 and TRBJ2-4, with 8 bases aligning to TRBD1. This CDR3 comprises 16 residues. CDR1 is SGHRS, CDR2 YFSETQ, per germline. After removal of 0 bases from V and 4 bases from J, the junction contained 6 bases not matched to a gene. CDR3 in amino acids: CASSLVVRTGKNIQYF. CDR3 in DNA: TGCGCCAGCAGCTTGGTGGTCCGGACAGGGAAAAACATTCAGTACTTC.

Written as DNA, the CDR3 is TGTGCCTGGAGTTTCGACAGGGTGGATGAGCAGTTCTTC. Protein: CAWSFDRVDEQFF. This chain joins TRBV30 and TRBJ2-1; 7 bases are a match to TRBD1. Germline V lookup: CDR1 GTSNPN, CDR2 SVGIG (reference sequence). V was pared by 2 bases and J by 8 bases, with 6 bases of the junction left unmatched. The length of the CDR3 is 13 residues.

J is TRBJ2-3 and V is TRBV7-3; TRBD2 is a possible D gene (5 bases). From germline, CDR1 is SGHTA and CDR2 FQGTGA. V gave up 0 bases and J gave up 4 bases, with 11 bases separating them. This CDR3 spans 15 amino acids. CDR3 residues: CASSLTGVLADTQYF. The CDR3 nucleotides are TGTGCCAGCAGCTTAACGGGAGTATTGGCAGATACGCAGTATTTT.

The genes are TRBV18 and TRBJ2-7, with 8 bases aligning to TRBD2. CDR1 and CDR2 (germline): KGHSH, LQKENI. The CDR3 consists of 17 residues. Losses at the gene ends were 2 bases for V and 2 bases for J; bases not matched to a gene: 11. Written as DNA, the CDR3 is TGTGCCAGCTCACCAGCCCCCGGGACTAGAACCCCCTACGAGCAGTACTTC. Protein sequence: CASSPAPGTRTPYEQYF.

The chain combines TRBV19 with TRBJ2-7; D is possibly TRBD2 (6 bases). The V gene's germline CDR1 is LNHDA and CDR2 SQIVND (reference sequence). The CDR3 totals 15 residues. V lost 5 bases and J 0 bases, leaving 14 bases between the germline ends. The CDR3 region is CASSPRPGLSYEQYF. For the CDR3, the DNA is TGTGCCAGTAGTCCTCGACCGGGACTCTCCTACGAGCAGTACTTC.

V and J are TRBV6-6 and TRBJ2-7; the D gene is possibly TRBD2 (5 bases). Trimming removed 6 bases at V and 6 bases at J, with 21 bases between. Germline CDR1 reads MNHNY; CDR2 reads SVGAGI (reference sequence). The length of the CDR3 is 15 residues. The CDR3 nucleotides are TGTGCCAGCAGCCCACCCCTCCGGGATAGACGCGAGCAGTACTTC. It specifies CASSPPLRDRREQYF.

The chain links TRBV2 to TRBJ2-7; perhaps TRBD2 as D (6 bases). The CDR3 runs to 14 residues. V dropped 0 bases and J dropped 6 bases, with 12 bases sitting between them. Per germline, CDR1 SNHLY and CDR2 FYNNEI. Here the CDR3 reads CASSEAVRRVEQYF. The CDR3 bases are TGTGCCAGCAGTGAAGCGGTTCGGAGGGTCGAGCAGTACTTC.